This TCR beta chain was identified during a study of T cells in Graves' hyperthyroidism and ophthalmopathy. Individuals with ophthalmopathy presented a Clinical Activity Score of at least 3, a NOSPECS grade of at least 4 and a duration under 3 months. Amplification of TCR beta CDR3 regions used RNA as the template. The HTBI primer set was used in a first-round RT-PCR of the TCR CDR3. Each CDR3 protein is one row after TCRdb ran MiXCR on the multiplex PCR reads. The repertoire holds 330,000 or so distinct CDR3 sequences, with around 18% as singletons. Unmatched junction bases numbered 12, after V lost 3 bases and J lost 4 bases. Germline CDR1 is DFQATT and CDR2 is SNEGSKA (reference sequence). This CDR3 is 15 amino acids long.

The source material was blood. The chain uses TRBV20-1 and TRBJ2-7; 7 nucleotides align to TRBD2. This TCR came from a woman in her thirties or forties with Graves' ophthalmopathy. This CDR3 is CSARDGGRGTYEQYF. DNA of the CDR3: TGCAGTGCTAGGGACGGCGGGAGAGGCACATACGAGCAGTACTTC.